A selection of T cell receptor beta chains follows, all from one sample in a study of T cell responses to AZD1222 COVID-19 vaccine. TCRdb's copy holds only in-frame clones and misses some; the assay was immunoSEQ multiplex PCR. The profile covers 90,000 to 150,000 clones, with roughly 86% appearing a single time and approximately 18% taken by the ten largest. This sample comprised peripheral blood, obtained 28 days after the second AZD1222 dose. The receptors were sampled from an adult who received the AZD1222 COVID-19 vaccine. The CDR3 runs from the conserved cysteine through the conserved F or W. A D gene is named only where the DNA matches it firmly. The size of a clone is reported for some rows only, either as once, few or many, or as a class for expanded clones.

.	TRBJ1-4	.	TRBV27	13	CASSFGRAGKLFF	TGTGCCAGCAGTTTCGGTAGAGCTGGAAAACTGTTTTTT
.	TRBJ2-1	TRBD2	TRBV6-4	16	CASSDTERGGYNEQFF	TGTGCCAGCAGTGACACAGAGCGGGGGGGCTACAATGAGCAGTTCTTC
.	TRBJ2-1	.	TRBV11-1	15	CASSSPGGVESEQFF	TGTGCCAGCAGCTCCCCGGGCGGGGTGGAAAGTGAGCAGTTCTTC
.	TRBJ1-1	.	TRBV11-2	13	CASRQREGTEAFF	TGTGCCAGCAGGCAGAGGGAGGGAACTGAAGCTTTCTTT
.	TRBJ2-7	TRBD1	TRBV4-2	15	CASSQGGQAAYEQYF	TGTGCCAGCAGCCAGGGTGGACAGGCGGCCTACGAGCAGTACTTC
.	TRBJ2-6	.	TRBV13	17	CASSSSGRFSGANVLTF	TGTGCCAGCAGCTCGAGTGGGAGATTCTCTGGGGCCAACGTCCTGACTTTC
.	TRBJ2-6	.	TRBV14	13	CASRDSGANVLTF	TGTGCCAGCAGAGACTCTGGGGCCAACGTCCTGACTTTC
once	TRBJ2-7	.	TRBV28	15	CASSYGGGGVYEQYF	TGTGCCAGCAGTTACGGAGGAGGGGGCGTCTACGAGCAGTACTTC
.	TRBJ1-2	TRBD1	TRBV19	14	CASSQDRGRYGYTF	TGTGCCAGTAGTCAGGACAGGGGGCGGTATGGCTACACCTTC
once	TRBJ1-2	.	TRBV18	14	CASIGQRSNYGYTF	TGTGCCAGCATCGGACAGCGATCTAACTATGGCTACACCTTC
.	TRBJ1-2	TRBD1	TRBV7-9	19	CASSLGAESGTEQGDGYTF	TGTGCCAGCAGCTTAGGAGCCGAGTCAGGCACCGAACAGGGGGATGGCTACACCTTC
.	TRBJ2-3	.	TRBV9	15	CASSVVSSPPDTQYF	TGTGCCAGCAGCGTAGTGTCTAGTCCCCCAGATACGCAGTATTTT
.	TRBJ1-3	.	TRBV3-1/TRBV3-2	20	CASSPYDNVGEFNSGNTIYF	TGTGCCAGCAGCCCTTACGATAACGTCGGGGAATTTAACTCTGGAAACACCATATATTTT
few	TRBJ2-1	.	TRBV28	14	CASSTGSRLNEQFF	TGTGCCAGCAGCACAGGGTCACGTCTCAATGAGCAGTTCTTC
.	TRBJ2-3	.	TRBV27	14	CASTPGRLTDTQYF	TGTGCCAGCACCCCAGGCCGTTTAACAGATACGCAGTATTTT
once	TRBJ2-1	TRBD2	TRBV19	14	CASSMTSGSNEQFF	TGTGCCAGTAGTATGACTAGCGGGAGCAATGAGCAGTTCTTC
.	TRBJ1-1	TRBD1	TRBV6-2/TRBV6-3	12	CASSQTGTEAFF	TGTGCCAGCAGTCAGACAGGGACTGAAGCTTTCTTT
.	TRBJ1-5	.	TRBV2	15	CASRTTGYSNQPQHF	TGTGCCAGCAGGACGACAGGCTATAGCAATCAGCCCCAGCATTTT
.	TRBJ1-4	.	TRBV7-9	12	CASSFSTEKLFF	TGTGCCAGCAGCTTCTCGACTGAAAAACTGTTTTTT
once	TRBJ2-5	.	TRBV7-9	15	CASSFLLGGRETQYF	TGTGCCAGCAGCTTTCTCCTCGGGGGGCGAGAGACCCAGTACTTC
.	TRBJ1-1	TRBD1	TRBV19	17	CASSKEGTALRVTEAFF	TGTGCCAGTAGTAAAGAAGGGACAGCTTTGCGGGTCACTGAAGCTTTCTTT
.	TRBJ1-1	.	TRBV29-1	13	CSGQTETNTEAFF	TGCAGCGGACAGACAGAAACGAACACTGAAGCTTTCTTT
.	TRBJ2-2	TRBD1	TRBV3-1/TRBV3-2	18	CASSQDSATGVNTGELFF	TGTGCCAGCAGCCAAGATTCGGCTACAGGGGTGAACACCGGGGAGCTGTTTTTT
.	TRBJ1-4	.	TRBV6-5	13	CASSYSRFEKLFF	TGTGCCAGCAGTTACTCTCGATTTGAAAAACTGTTTTTT
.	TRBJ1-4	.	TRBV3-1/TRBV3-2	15	CASSRRWGKNEKLFF	TGTGCCAGCAGCCGACGGTGGGGCAAAAATGAAAAACTGTTTTTT
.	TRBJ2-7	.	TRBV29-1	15	CSVGGIDGGGDEQYF	TGCAGCGTTGGGGGGATCGACGGCGGCGGGGACGAGCAGTACTTC
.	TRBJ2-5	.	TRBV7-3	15	CASSSKGSTQETQYF	TGTGCCAGCAGCTCCAAGGGGTCTACACAAGAGACCCAGTACTTC
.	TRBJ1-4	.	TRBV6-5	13	CASTGPKGGGLFF	TGTGCCAGCACCGGTCCAAAGGGAGGGGGACTGTTTTTT
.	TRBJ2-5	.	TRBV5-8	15	CASSTTTGWQETQYF	TGTGCCAGCAGCACCACTACAGGGTGGCAAGAGACCCAGTACTTC
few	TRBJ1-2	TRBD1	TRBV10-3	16	CAISENRDRNNYGYTF	TGTGCCATCAGTGAAAACCGGGACAGGAATAACTATGGCTACACCTTC
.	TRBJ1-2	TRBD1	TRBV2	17	CASSELEAGGTNYGYTF	TGTGCCAGCAGTGAATTGGAGGCAGGGGGAACTAACTATGGCTACACCTTC
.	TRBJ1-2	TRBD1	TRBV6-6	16	CASSYSAEGAGYGYTF	TGTGCCAGCAGTTACTCAGCGGAGGGGGCAGGATATGGCTACACCTTC
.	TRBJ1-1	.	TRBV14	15	CASSQEAGVNTEAFF	TGTGCCAGCAGCCAAGAAGCTGGCGTGAACACTGAAGCTTTCTTT
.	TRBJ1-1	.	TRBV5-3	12	CARSQSGSEAFF	TGTGCCAGAAGCCAGAGTGGTTCTGAAGCTTTCTTT
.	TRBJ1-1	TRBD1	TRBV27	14	CASTASPGGIMAFF	TGTGCCAGCACCGCAAGCCCAGGGGGCATTATGGCTTTCTTT
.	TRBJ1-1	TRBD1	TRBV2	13	CARNRGQDTEAFF	TGTGCCAGGAACAGGGGGCAGGACACTGAAGCTTTCTTT